This T cell receptor (beta chain) was obtained from a study of molecular identifiers for immune sequencing clone quantification. TCRdb fed the PCR reads into MiXCR, producing one record per CDR3 protein. The table has 550,000 to 750,000 distinct CDR3 sequences, roughly 21% seen once. This clonotype has a count of ten or more. The CDR3 has 13 residues. Per the germline V gene, CDR1 is LNHDA and CDR2 is SQIVND (reference sequence). Deletions cut 1 base from V and 9 bases from J, with 10 bases between. The sequence was collected from a human donor in good health. Some libraries in this study had Jurkat cell RNA spiked in. The sequenced sample consisted of naive CD8+ T cells from blood, with Jurkat cell RNA spiked in. The subset here: FACS-sorted CD8+CD4-CCR7+CD45RA+ naive T cells. The chain links TRBV19 to TRBJ1-5, with D unclear. The CDR3 sequence is CASSIGWQVPQHF. CDR3 in DNA: TGTGCCAGTAGTATAGGTTGGCAGGTGCCCCAGCATTTT.